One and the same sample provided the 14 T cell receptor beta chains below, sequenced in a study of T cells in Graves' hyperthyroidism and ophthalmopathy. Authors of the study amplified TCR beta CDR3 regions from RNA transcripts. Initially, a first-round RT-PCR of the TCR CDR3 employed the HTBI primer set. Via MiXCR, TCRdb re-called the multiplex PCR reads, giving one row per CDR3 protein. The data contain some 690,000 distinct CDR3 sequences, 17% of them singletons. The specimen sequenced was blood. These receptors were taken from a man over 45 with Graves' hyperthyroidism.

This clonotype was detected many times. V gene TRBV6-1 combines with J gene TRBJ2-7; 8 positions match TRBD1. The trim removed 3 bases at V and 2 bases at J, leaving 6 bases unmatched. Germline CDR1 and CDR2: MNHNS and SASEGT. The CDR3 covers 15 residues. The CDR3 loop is CASSDIRTGPYEQYF. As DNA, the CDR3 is TGTGCCAGCAGTGATATCCGGACAGGGCCCTACGAGCAGTACTTC.

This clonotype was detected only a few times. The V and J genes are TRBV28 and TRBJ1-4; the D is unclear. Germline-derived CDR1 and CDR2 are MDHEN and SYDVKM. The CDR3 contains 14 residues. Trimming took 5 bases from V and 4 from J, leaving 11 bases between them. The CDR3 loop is CASSRRFDNEKLFF. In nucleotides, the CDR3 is TGTGCCAGCAGTCGCAGGTTCGATAATGAAAAACTGTTTTTT.

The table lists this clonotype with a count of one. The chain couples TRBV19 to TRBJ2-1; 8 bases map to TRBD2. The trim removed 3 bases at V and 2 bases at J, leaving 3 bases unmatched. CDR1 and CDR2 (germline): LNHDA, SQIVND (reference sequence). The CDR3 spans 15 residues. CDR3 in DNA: TGTGCCAGTAGTATGAATAGCGGGGCCTACAATGAGCAGTTCTTC. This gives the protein CASSMNSGAYNEQFF.

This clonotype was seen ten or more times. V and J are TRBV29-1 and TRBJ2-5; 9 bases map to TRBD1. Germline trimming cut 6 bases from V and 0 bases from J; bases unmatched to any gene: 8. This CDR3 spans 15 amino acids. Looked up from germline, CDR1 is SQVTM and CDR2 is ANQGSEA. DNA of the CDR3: TGCAGCGTCTTACCGGGACAGGGAGACCAAGAGACCCAGTACTTC. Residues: CSVLPGQGDQETQYF.

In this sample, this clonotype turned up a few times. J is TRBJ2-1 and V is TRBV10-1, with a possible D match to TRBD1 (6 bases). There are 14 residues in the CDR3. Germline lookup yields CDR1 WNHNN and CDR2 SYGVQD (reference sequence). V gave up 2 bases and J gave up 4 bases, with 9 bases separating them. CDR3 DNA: TGCGCCAGCAGTGAGCCCGGACAGTACAATGAGCAGTTCTTC. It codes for CASSEPGQYNEQFF.

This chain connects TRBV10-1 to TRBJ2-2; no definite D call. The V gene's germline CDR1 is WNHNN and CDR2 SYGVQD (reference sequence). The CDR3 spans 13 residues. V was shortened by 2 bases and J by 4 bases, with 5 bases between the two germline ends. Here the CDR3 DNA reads TGCGCCAGCAGTGAGCAGATCACCGGGGAGCTGTTTTTT. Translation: CASSEQITGELFF.

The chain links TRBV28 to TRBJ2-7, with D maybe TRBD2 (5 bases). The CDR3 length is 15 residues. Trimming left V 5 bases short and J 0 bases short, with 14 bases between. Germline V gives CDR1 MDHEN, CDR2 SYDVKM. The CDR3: CASSRSRTPSYEQYF. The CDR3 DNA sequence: TGTGCCAGCAGTCGGTCCCGGACTCCCTCCTACGAGCAGTACTTC.

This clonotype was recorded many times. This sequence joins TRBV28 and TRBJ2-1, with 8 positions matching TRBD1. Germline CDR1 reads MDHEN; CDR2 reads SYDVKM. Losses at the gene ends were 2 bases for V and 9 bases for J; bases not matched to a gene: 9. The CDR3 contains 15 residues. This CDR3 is CASSLRDRGEGEQFF. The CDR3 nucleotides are TGTGCCAGCAGTTTAAGAGACAGGGGAGAGGGTGAGCAGTTCTTC. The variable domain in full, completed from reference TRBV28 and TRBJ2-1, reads DVKVTQSSRYLVKRTGEKVFLECVQDMDHENMFWYRQDPGLGLRLIYFSYDVKMKEKGDIPEGYSVSREKKERFSLILESASTNQTSMYLCASSLRDRGEGEQFFGPGTRLTVL.

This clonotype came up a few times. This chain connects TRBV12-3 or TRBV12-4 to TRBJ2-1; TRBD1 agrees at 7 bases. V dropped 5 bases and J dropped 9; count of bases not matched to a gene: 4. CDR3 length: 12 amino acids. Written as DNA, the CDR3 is TGTGCCAGCAGTCTTACAGGGGTTGAGCAGTTCTTC. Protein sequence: CASSLTGVEQFF.

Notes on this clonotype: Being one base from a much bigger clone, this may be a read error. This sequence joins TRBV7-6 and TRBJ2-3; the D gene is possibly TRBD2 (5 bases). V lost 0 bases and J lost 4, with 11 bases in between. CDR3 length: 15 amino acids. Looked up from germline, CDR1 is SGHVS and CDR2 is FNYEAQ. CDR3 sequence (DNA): TGTGCCAGCAGCTTAGCGCATGGGAGCGCAGATACGCAGTATTTT. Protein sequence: CASSLAHGSADTQYF.

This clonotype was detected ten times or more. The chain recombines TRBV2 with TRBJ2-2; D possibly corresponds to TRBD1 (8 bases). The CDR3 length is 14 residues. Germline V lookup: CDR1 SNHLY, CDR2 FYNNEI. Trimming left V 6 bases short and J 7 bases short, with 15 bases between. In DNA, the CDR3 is TGTGCCAGCAGAGAACAGGGGGGGATCGGGGAGCTGTTTTTT. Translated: CASREQGGIGELFF.

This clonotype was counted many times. CDR3 bases: TGTGCCAGCACGGACATTTACTACAATGAGCAGTTCTTC. It yields the protein CASTDIYYNEQFF. V is TRBV6-1 and J is TRBJ2-1, with a weak D call TRBD1 (5 bases). There are 13 residues in the CDR3. Germline loops: CDR1 MNHNS, CDR2 SASEGT. Trimming took off 7 bases at V and 3 bases at J, with 10 bases between the two ends.

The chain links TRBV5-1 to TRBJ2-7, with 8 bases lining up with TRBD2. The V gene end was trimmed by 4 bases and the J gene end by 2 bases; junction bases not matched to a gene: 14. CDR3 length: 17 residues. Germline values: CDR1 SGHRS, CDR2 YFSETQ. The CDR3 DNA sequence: TGCGCCAGCAGCGGACTCCCAGCGGGAGAGGTAACCTACGAGCAGTACTTC. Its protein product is CASSGLPAGEVTYEQYF.

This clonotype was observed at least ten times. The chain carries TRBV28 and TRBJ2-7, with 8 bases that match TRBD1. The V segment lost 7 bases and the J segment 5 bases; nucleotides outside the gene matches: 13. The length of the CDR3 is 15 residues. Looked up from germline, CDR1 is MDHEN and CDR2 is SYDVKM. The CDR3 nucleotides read TGTGCCAGCACCCCCGCCGGGACAGGTTTCCACGAGCAGTACTTC. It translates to CASTPAGTGFHEQYF.